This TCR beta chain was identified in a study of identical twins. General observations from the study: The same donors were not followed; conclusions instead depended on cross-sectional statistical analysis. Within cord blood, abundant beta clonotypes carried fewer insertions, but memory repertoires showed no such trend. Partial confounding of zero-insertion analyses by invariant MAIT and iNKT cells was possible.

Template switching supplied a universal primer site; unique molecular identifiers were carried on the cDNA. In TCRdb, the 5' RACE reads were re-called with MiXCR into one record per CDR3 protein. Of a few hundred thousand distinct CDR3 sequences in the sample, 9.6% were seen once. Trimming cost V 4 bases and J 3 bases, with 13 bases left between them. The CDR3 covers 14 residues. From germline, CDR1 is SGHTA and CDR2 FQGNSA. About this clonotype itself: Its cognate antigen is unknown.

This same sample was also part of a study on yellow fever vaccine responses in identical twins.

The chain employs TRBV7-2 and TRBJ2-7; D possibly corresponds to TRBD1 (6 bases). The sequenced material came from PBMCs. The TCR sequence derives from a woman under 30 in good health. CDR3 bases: TGTGCCAGCAGCTCCGGGACACACCTCTACGAGCAGTACTTC. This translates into CASSSGTHLYEQYF.